The 27 T cell receptor beta chains given below trace back to one sample, sequenced in a study of identical twins. TCRdb recomputed calls from the 5' RACE reads with MiXCR, one row per CDR3 protein. The sample carries about 430,000 distinct CDR3 sequences, approximately 17% recorded once. The sample comprised naive T cells sorted from blood. The receptors originated from a man in his forties or fifties in good health.

This clonotype came up a few times. The chain has TRBV20-1 and TRBJ2-1; D is unclear. The CDR3 contains 11 residues. Germline assignment: CDR1 DFQATT and CDR2 SNEGSKA (reference sequence). The V gene lost 3 bases and the J gene lost 7 bases, with 7 bases spanning the gap. CDR3 nucleotide sequence: TGCAGTGCTAGTAACGGAAATGAGCAGTTCTTC. It encodes CSASNGNEQFF.

This clonotype was picked up many times. The V and J genes are TRBV27 and TRBJ1-1, with a possible D match to TRBD1 (6 bases). The CDR3 totals 13 residues. With 6 bases removed from V and 11 bases from J, the gap between germline ends came to 19 bases. Per germline, CDR1 MNHEY and CDR2 SMNVEV (reference sequence). CDR3 in DNA: TGTGCCAGCAGACCCGGGGGCTCGAGGGAGGCTTTCTTT. It encodes CASRPGGSREAFF.

DNA of the CDR3: TGCGCCAGCAGCTTGGTCGGGACAGGGACCACAGATACGCAGTATTTT. Translated: CASSLVGTGTTDTQYF. This chain uses TRBV5-1 with TRBJ2-3; 9 nucleotides align to TRBD1. From germline, CDR1 is SGHRS and CDR2 YFSETQ. CDR3 size: 16 residues. V trimming: 0 bases; J trimming: 2 bases; junction bases outside the gene matches: 4.

The rearrangement links TRBV5-1 to TRBJ2-1, with 12 positions matching TRBD2. The length of the CDR3 is 18 residues. V gave up 4 bases and J gave up 1 base; unmatched junction bases: 9. CDR1 SGHRS and CDR2 YFSETQ come from the germline V gene. The CDR3 region is CASSLTSGGTGSYNEQFF. The CDR3 nucleotides are TGCGCCAGCAGCCTGACTAGCGGGGGAACGGGATCCTACAATGAGCAGTTCTTC.

J is TRBJ2-7 and V is TRBV20-1; D remains unclear. Germline CDR1 and CDR2: DFQATT and SNEGSKA (reference sequence). V lost 2 bases and J 3 bases, leaving 14 bases between the germline ends. CDR3 length equals 14 residues. CDR3 in DNA: TGCAGTGCTAGAAGACCCGAAGGTGTCTACGAGCAGTACTTC. This codes for CSARRPEGVYEQYF.

The chain carries TRBV2 and TRBJ1-6, with TRBD1 as a possible D gene (5 bases). Germline lookup yields CDR1 SNHLY and CDR2 FYNNEI. Trimming pared 3 bases from V and 12 bases from J, leaving 12 bases between. The CDR3 is made up of 13 amino acids. In DNA, the CDR3 is TGTGCCAGCAGTGATCAGGGCCCCAAACCCCTCCACTTT. Encoded protein: CASSDQGPKPLHF.

This chain links TRBV6-5 with TRBJ2-7; TRBD2 is a possible D gene (6 bases). Trimming removed 0 bases from V and 4 bases from J, with 13 bases in between. The CDR3 is 15 amino acids. Germline V gives CDR1 MNHEY, CDR2 SVGAGI. As DNA, the CDR3 is TGTGCCAGCAGTTACTCCGGGAGTAGGGCTTACGAGCAGTACTTC. Protein product: CASSYSGSRAYEQYF.

CDR3 protein: CASTAAGGSYEQYF. The CDR3 DNA follows: TGTGCCAGCACCGCAGCGGGAGGAAGCTACGAGCAGTACTTC. The rearrangement links TRBV6-2 or TRBV6-3 to TRBJ2-7, with 9 bases matching TRBD2. V was pared by 7 bases and J by 3 bases, with 7 bases of the junction left unmatched. CDR3 length equals 14 residues. Per germline, CDR1 MNHEY and CDR2 SVGEGT.

CDR3 in amino acids: CASSQFSNQPQHF. The DNA for the CDR3 is TGTGCCAGTAGCCAATTTAGCAATCAGCCCCAGCATTTT. This chain connects TRBV19 to TRBJ1-5; D is unclear. The CDR3 is 13 amino acids. V was clipped by 6 bases and J by 0 bases, with 6 bases between them. CDR1 is LNHDA and CDR2 is SQIVND in the germline V gene (reference sequence).

This clonotype was recorded a few times. The chain has TRBV10-3 and TRBJ1-2; a possible D gene is TRBD1 (5 bases). The V end was cut by 0 bases, the J end by 2 bases, with 31 bases between. Germline CDR1 is ENHRY and CDR2 is SYGVKD. The CDR3 spans 22 residues. The chain's CDR3 is CAISESSGGTVSYSVGNYGYTF. The CDR3 DNA is TGTGCCATCAGTGAGTCTTCAGGAGGGACGGTTTCATATTCAGTGGGAAACTATGGCTACACCTTC.

This clonotype has at least ten counts. The chain employs TRBV20-1 and TRBJ1-5; D possibly corresponds to TRBD1 (5 bases). The CDR3 spans 16 residues. V lost 3 bases to trimming and J lost 5 bases, with 20 bases between them. CDR1 and CDR2 from the germline V gene are DFQATT and SNEGSKA (reference sequence). The CDR3 region has the DNA TGCAGTGCTAGTGTACTGAGCGGGACGGCAGATCAGCCCCAGCATTTT. It translates to CSASVLSGTADQPQHF.

As for this clonotype: A read error may produce the germline difference seen at one junction end. The chain is built from TRBV7-9 and TRBJ1-3; TRBD1 is a possible D gene (5 bases). Germline CDR1 reads SEHNR; CDR2 reads FQNEAQ (reference sequence). There are 13 residues in the CDR3. In DNA, the CDR3 is TGTGCCAGCAGCTTAATTGCAGGGTCTTTATCGGATTTT. It translates to CASSLIAGSLSDF.

In this sample, this clonotype turned up many times. The genes are TRBV28 and TRBJ2-7, with 12 bases that match TRBD1. J lost 0 bases, V lost 3 bases, and 3 bases had no gene match. Germline CDR1 MDHEN, CDR2 SYDVKM. The CDR3 loop spans 16 amino acids. Here the CDR3 DNA reads TGTGCCAGCAGTTTTATGGGACAGGGGGCCTCCTACGAGCAGTACTTC. Its protein product is CASSFMGQGASYEQYF.

This clonotype was observed a few times. The chain recombines TRBV7-6 with TRBJ2-7, with 7 positions matching TRBD1. The V gene's germline CDR1 is SGHVS and CDR2 FNYEAQ. The CDR3 consists of 15 residues. J was trimmed by 4 bases and V by 1 base; bases with no gene match: 7. CDR3: CASSLEGAPSYEQYF. CDR3 sequence (DNA): TGTGCCAGCAGCTTAGAGGGGGCTCCCTCATACGAGCAGTACTTC. Variable domain in full (rest from reference TRBV7-6 and TRBJ2-7): GAGVSQSPRYKVTKRGQDVALRCDPISGHVSLYWYRQALGQGPEFLTYFNYEAQQDKSGLPNDRFSAERPEGSISTLTIQRTEQRDSAMYRCASSLEGAPSYEQYFGPGTRLTVT.

This clonotype was observed at least ten times. The DNA of the CDR3 is TGTGCCAGCAGTTTAGGGTCGGGGGGAGTACGTACCCAGTACTTC. It encodes CASSLGSGGVRTQYF. V gene TRBV12-3 or TRBV12-4 combines with J gene TRBJ2-5, with TRBD2 matching 7 bases. The CDR3 extends over 15 amino acids. V trimming: 1 base; J trimming: 8 bases; junction bases outside the gene matches: 10.

This clonotype was detected many times. The J gene is TRBJ2-5, the V gene TRBV15, with D possibly TRBD2 on 6 matching bases. Germline V CDR1 and CDR2: LNHNV, YYDKDF (reference sequence). The CDR3 loop spans 15 amino acids. The germline V and J ends were trimmed by 3 bases and 4 bases, with 15 bases remaining between them. The CDR3 DNA is TGTGCCACCAGCAGGGGAGGACCAGGAACAGAGACCCAGTACTTC. It encodes CATSRGGPGTETQYF.

This clonotype was detected only a few times. The DNA of the CDR3 is TGCGCCAGCAGCCTTGTGGGTTTCGGGGGCAAGGCACCCCTCCACTTT. It is translated as CASSLVGFGGKAPLHF. This chain connects TRBV4-3 to TRBJ1-6, with D maybe TRBD1 (6 bases). Germline CDR1 LGHNA, CDR2 YSLEER. This CDR3 is built from 16 residues. The germline V and J ends were trimmed by 4 bases and 11 bases, with 21 bases remaining between them.

The table lists this clonotype with many counts. The chain uses TRBV6-1 and TRBJ1-5; D may be TRBD1 (6 bases). Trimming pared 5 bases from V and 4 bases from J, leaving 15 bases between. The CDR3 loop spans 15 amino acids. Germline CDR1 reads MNHNS; CDR2 reads SASEGT. For the CDR3, the DNA is TGTGCCAGCAGTACCTCAGGACAGAATAATCAGCCCCAGCATTTT. Its protein is CASSTSGQNNQPQHF.

This clonotype showed up just a few times. The chain has TRBV6-1 and TRBJ2-6, with 8 bases aligning to TRBD1. The CDR3 has 16 amino acids. After removal of 6 bases from V and 0 bases from J, the junction contained 4 bases not matched to a gene. The germline V gene encodes CDR1 MNHNS and CDR2 SASEGT. CDR3 region: CASSAGQASGANVLTF. The DNA for the CDR3 is TGTGCCAGCAGCGCGGGACAGGCCTCTGGGGCCAACGTCCTGACTTTC.

V is TRBV5-1 and J is TRBJ2-1; D is undetermined. V was trimmed by 0 bases and J by 4 bases, leaving 8 bases between them. The CDR3 has 14 amino acids. CDR1 SGHRS and CDR2 YFSETQ come from the germline V gene. The chain's CDR3 is CASSLDWIYNEQFF. In nucleotides, the CDR3 is TGCGCCAGCAGCTTGGATTGGATTTACAATGAGCAGTTCTTC. Variable domain in full (rest from reference TRBV5-1 and TRBJ2-1): KAGVTQTPRYLIKTRGQQVTLSCSPISGHRSVSWYQQTPGQGLQFLFEYFSETQRNKGNFPGRFSGRQFSNSRSEMNVSTLELGDSALYLCASSLDWIYNEQFFGPGTRLTVL.

V and J are TRBV20-1 and TRBJ2-7; the D gene is possibly TRBD1 (5 bases). The germline V and J ends were trimmed by 6 bases and 7 bases, with 22 bases remaining between them. Germline V lookup: CDR1 DFQATT, CDR2 SNEGSKA (reference sequence). CDR3 length: 14 amino acids. CDR3 DNA: TGCAGTGCCAATCCCAGGGAAGCATTTGGAGAGCAGTACTTC. Amino acids: CSANPREAFGEQYF.

The rearrangement links TRBV7-9 to TRBJ2-2; TRBD2 matches at 7 bases. J lost 5 bases, V lost 3 bases, and 3 bases had no gene match. Germline CDR1 SEHNR, CDR2 FQNEAQ (reference sequence). The length of the CDR3 is 14 residues. Here the CDR3 reads CASSFTGRTGELFF. The CDR3 bases are TGTGCCAGCAGCTTCACCGGGAGGACCGGGGAGCTGTTTTTT.

This clonotype has just a few counts. The rearrangement joins TRBV6-1 to TRBJ2-5, with a possible D match to TRBD1 (6 bases). Germline V gives CDR1 MNHNS, CDR2 SASEGT. Deletions cut 6 bases from V and 2 bases from J, with 13 bases between. The CDR3 loop spans 14 amino acids. In DNA form, the CDR3 reads TGTGCCAGCAGACTCCACAGGGATCAAGAGACCCAGTACTTC. It is translated as CASRLHRDQETQYF.

This chain joins TRBV15 and TRBJ2-1, with 12 bases lining up with TRBD2. Germline V gives CDR1 LNHNV, CDR2 YYDKDF (reference sequence). Losses at the gene ends were 3 bases for V and 7 bases for J; bases not matched to a gene: 7. There are 16 residues in the CDR3. CDR3 loop: CATSRYLAGGPNEQFF. The CDR3, as DNA: TGTGCCACCAGCAGGTATCTAGCGGGAGGGCCTAATGAGCAGTTCTTC.

This clonotype was found many times. The J gene is TRBJ2-1, the V gene TRBV7-3, with TRBD2 matching 7 bases. The CDR3 covers 15 residues. V was clipped by 2 bases and J by 3 bases; unmatched bases: 4. The germline CDR1 and CDR2 sequences are SGHTA and FQGTGA. The chain's CDR3 is CASSLSSGNYNEQFF. The DNA for the CDR3 is TGTGCCAGCAGCTTATCCAGCGGGAACTACAATGAGCAGTTCTTC.

J is TRBJ2-7 and V is TRBV5-1, with TRBD2 identical over 11 bases. V shed 0 bases and J 5 bases; nucleotides not matched to a gene: 4. The CDR3 loop spans 15 amino acids. From germline, CDR1 is SGHRS and CDR2 YFSETQ. Here the CDR3 DNA reads TGCGCCAGCAGCTTGGGTAGCGGGAGGGCCGACGAGCAGTACTTC. It translates to CASSLGSGRADEQYF.

This clonotype turned up a few times. J is TRBJ2-3 and V is TRBV6-6; D perhaps matches TRBD2 (6 bases). This CDR3 region has 13 residues. The germline V gene encodes CDR1 MNHNY and CDR2 SVGAGI (reference sequence). V gave up 5 bases and J gave up 6 bases, with 12 bases separating them. This CDR3 is CASSLIAVDTQYF. CDR3 sequence (DNA): TGTGCCAGCAGTCTCATAGCGGTGGATACGCAGTATTTT.